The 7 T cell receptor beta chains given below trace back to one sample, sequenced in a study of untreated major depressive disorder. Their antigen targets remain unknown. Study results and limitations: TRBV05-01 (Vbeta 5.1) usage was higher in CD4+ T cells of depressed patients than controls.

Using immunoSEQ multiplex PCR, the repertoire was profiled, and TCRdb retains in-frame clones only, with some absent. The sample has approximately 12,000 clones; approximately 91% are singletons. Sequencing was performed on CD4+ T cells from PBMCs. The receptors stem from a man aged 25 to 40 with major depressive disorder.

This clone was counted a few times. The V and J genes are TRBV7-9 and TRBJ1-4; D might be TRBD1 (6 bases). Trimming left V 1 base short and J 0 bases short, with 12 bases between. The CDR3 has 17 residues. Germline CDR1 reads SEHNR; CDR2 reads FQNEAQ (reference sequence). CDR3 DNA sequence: TGTGCCAGCAGCTTAGGTCAGGGGAGAACAACTAATGAAAAACTGTTTTTT. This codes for CASSLGQGRTTNEKLFF.

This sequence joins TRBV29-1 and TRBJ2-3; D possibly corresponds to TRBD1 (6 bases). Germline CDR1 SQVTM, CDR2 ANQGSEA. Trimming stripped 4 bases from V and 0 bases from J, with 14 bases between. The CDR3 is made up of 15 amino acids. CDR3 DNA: TGCAGCGTTGGCAGGGGTCTCACTAGCACAGATACGCAGTATTTT. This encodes CSVGRGLTSTDTQYF.

The CDR3 here is CASSVVSGKSNEQFF. The DNA for the CDR3 is TGTGCCAGCAGCGTAGTTAGCGGGAAATCGAATGAGCAGTTCTTC. The chain recombines TRBV9 with TRBJ2-1; 8 nucleotides agree with TRBD2. This CDR3 is 15 amino acids long. CDR1 is SGDLS, CDR2 YYNGEE, per germline. V shed 0 bases and J 7 bases; nucleotides not matched to a gene: 6.

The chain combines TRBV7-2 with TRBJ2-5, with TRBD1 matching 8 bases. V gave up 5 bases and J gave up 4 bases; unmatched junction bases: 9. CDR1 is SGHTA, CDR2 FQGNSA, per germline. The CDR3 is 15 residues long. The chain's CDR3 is CASSGSLQGGETQYF. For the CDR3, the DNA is TGTGCCAGCAGCGGCTCTTTACAGGGGGGAGAGACCCAGTACTTC.

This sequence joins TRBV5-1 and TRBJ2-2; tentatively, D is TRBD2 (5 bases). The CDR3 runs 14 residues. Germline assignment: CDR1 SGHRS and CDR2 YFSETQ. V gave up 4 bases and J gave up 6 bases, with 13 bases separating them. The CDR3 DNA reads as TGCGCCAGCAGCCCGGACTCGCAGGCCGGGGAGCTGTTTTTT. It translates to CASSPDSQAGELFF.

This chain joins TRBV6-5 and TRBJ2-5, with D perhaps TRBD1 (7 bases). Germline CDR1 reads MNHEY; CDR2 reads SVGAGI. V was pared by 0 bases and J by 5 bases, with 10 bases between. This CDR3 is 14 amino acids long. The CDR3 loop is CASSYSPGGETQYF. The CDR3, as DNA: TGTGCCAGCAGTTACTCTCCAGGGGGGGAGACCCAGTACTTC.

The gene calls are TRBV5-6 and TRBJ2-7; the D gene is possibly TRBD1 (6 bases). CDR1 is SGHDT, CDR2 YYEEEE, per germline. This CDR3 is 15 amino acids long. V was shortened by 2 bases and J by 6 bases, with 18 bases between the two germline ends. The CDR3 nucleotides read TGTGCCAGCAGCTTCTGGGGGTGGGGACAAGGCGAGCAGTACTTC. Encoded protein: CASSFWGWGQGEQYF. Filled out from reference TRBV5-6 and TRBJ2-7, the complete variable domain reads DAGVTQSPTHLIKTRGQQVTLRCSPKSGHDTVSWYQQALGQGPQFIFQYYEEEERQRGNFPDRFSGHQFPNYSSELNVNALLLGDSALYLCASSFWGWGQGEQYFGPGTRLTVT.